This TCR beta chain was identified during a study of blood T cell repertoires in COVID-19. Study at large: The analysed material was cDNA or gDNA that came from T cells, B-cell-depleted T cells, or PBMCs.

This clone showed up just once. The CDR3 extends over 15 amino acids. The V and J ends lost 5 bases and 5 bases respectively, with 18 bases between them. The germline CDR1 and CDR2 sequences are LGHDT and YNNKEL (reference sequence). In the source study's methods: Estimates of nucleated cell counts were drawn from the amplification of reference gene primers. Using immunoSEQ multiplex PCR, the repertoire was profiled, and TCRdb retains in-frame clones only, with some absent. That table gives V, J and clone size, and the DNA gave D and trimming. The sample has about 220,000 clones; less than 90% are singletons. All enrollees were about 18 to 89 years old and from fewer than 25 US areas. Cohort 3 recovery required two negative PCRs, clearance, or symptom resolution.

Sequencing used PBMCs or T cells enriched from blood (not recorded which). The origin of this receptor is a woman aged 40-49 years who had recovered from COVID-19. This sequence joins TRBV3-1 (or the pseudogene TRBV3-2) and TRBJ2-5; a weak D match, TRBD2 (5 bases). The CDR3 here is CASSSRRAGGETQYF. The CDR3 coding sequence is TGTGCCAGCAGCTCTCGTCGTGCGGGTGGTGAGACCCAGTACTTC.